This entry describes one T cell receptor (beta chain). Its cognate antigen has yet to be identified. No much larger clone is present one base from it, and per-base qualities are unavailable. The data belong to a study of blood T cell repertoires in COVID-19 (dated by TCRdb to 2018 to 2021). The study in broad terms: Collaborator samples came from the United States, Italy and Spain and covered acute and convalescent phases of COVID-19. The repertoires were released in a freely available public database intended as a resource for research on the immune response to SARS-CoV-2. The samples were drawn from the first 160 participants of the ongoing ImmuneRACE study and from some 1,300 subjects provided by 6 global collaborators. A de-identified subject ID, COVID-19 status, age in years and sex were almost always included in the sample metadata. Where HLA class I and class II types were available, the types were taken from metadata supplied by the sample provider, not from assay-based typing. Deeply sampled blood TCRbeta repertoires from subjects exposed to, actively infected with, or recovered from COVID-19 were included in the dataset. The material from the prospective study consisted of cDNA or gDNA derived from T cells, B-cell-depleted T cells, or PBMCs. The investigation overall reported the following: The amount of clinical and demographic metadata varied by source and participant and was provided uncurated.

According to the germline V gene, CDR1 reads SGHTA and CDR2 reads FQGTGA. Cut back by 2 bases and 0 bases, the V and J ends lie 14 bases apart. From its cysteine to its phenylalanine, the CDR3 spans 17 amino acids. Only CDR3 DNA is held: 51 bases, read in frame from base 1. Participants in the prospective study were enrolled through a virtual design, were aged about 18 to 90 years, and lived in approximately 25 United States geographic areas. To assign participants to cohorts, the prospective study relied on clinical history that participants themselves reported in a screening survey and a study questionnaire. For ImmuneRACE Cohort 3, a participant was defined as recovered based on two consecutive negative NP/OP PCR tests, clearance by a healthcare professional, or resolution of symptoms. In the prospective study, whole blood, serum and a nasopharyngeal or oropharyngeal swab were collected from each participant by mobile phlebotomists. Prospective study participants could optionally give additional blood draws and questionnaires over a roughly two-month period. Before DNA extraction, blood samples from the prospective study were shipped at room temperature or frozen.

TCRbeta CDR3 regions were amplified from genomic DNA by means of the immunoSEQ Assay, a bias-controlled multiplex PCR. Under the source paper's analysis protocol: The number of nucleated cells in each sample was estimated from the amplification of reference gene primers within the assay. Sequence reads were collapsed and filtered to measure the absolute abundance of every unique TCRbeta CDR3 rearrangement. Productive Simpson clonality was computed per sample as the square root of Simpson's diversity index over productive rearrangements. In its TCRdb copy, this immuneACCESS table keeps in-frame sequences only and misses some clones. Where compared with another copy, unresolved V genes explain less than half of these, and the others have no known cause. From that table come the V and J calls and clone size; the DNA was used to work out D and trimming. For this sample the table gives over 300,000 clones, of which 87% were detected only once. The ten largest account for approximately 5% of the sample.

The chain was built from TRBV7-3 and TRBJ2-1, and TRBD1 may be the D gene, going by 5 matching bases. The sample was PBMCs or T cells enriched from blood (not recorded which). The sequence was collected from a woman between 25 and 40 years old who had recovered from COVID-19. The DNA reads TGTGCCAGCAGCTTAGGACACTCAAAGAGCTCCTACAATGAGCAGTTCTTC. Its translation reads: CASSLGHSKSSYNEQFF.